This T cell receptor (beta chain) was sequenced in a study of cytomegalovirus exposure and HLA in healthy donors. As for the study in general: Early release data held tens of millions of unique TCRs from HLA-typed donors.

Per germline, CDR1 DFQATT and CDR2 SNEGSKA (reference sequence). Trimming took 3 bases from V and 8 from J, leaving 8 bases between them. CDR3 length: 11 amino acids. Study results and caveats: A link between a missense DCLRE1C variant and TCR beta V- and J-gene trimming emerged from a later analysis. In vitro assays verified that three CMV-associated chains recognized CMV antigens specifically. Most CMV-associated TCR beta chains were later found to appear HLA-restricted.

60 Vbeta and 13 Jbeta primers were used in PCR. Only in-frame clones appear in the TCRdb table, and some are missing; sequencing was by immunoSEQ multiplex PCR. The table shows 160,000 or so clones, with 70% to 80% occurring only once. As for this clone: Its antigen remains unknown.

This receptor was identified in a male donor in good health and CMV-seronegative. Sequencing used PBMCs. The V and J genes are TRBV20-1 and TRBJ2-1, with D maybe TRBD2 (5 bases). The CDR3 here is CSASGIYEQFF. The CDR3 DNA is TGCAGTGCTAGCGGGATCTATGAGCAGTTCTTC.